The 18 T cell receptor beta chains below were found in one sample sequenced in a study of T-cell memory formation after mild COVID-19. MiXCR, applied by TCRdb to the 5' RACE reads, yields one record per CDR3 protein. The profile covers some 190,000 distinct CDR3 sequences, with under 20% appearing a single time and roughly 2.1% taken by the ten largest. Sequenced input: PBMCs or a T cell subset sorted from them (not recorded which). The receptors stem from an adult woman who had mild COVID-19 (a few samples of this study predate the infection). Cell type and time point are not known.

The rearrangement links TRBV3-1 to TRBJ2-1, with 8 nucleotides matching TRBD2. CDR1 is LGHDT and CDR2 is YNNKEL in the germline V gene (reference sequence). V trimming: 1 base; J trimming: 9 bases; junction bases outside the gene matches: 8. This CDR3 contains 15 residues. The CDR3 DNA sequence: TGTGCCAGCAGCCAAGTCGGGGGGGGCTTTATTGAGCAGTTCTTC. Translated, it gives CASSQVGGGFIEQFF.

This clonotype was observed a few times. The rearrangement joins TRBV24-1 to TRBJ2-2; maybe TRBD1 (5 bases). This CDR3 is built from 13 residues. V was pared by 9 bases and J by 5 bases, with 12 bases between. Germline values: CDR1 KGHDR, CDR2 SFDVKD. The CDR3 DNA reads as TGTGCCACCGCTCGGACACCGACCGGGGAGCTGTTTTTT. Protein: CATARTPTGELFF.

The rearrangement links TRBV6-5 to TRBJ2-7, with D possibly being TRBD2 (6 bases). CDR3 length equals 14 residues. The germline V and J ends were trimmed by 6 bases and 1 base, with 13 bases remaining between them. The germline V gene encodes CDR1 MNHEY and CDR2 SVGAGI. DNA for the CDR3: TGTGCCAGCAGGAAACGGGCGGGATCCTACGAGCAGTACTTC. It encodes CASRKRAGSYEQYF.

This clonotype came up a few times. The CDR3 reads CASSTSNEQFF. DNA of the CDR3: TGTGCCAGCAGCACTAGCAATGAGCAGTTCTTC. The genes are TRBV2 and TRBJ2-1; TRBD2 might be the D (5 bases). The CDR3 has 11 amino acids. The germline V and J ends were trimmed by 6 bases and 6 bases, with 6 bases remaining between them. Germline CDR1 and CDR2: SNHLY and FYNNEI.

This clonotype came up once. The chain employs TRBV10-3 and TRBJ1-5, with TRBD1 matching over 9 bases. The V gene end was trimmed by 6 bases and the J gene end by 4 bases; junction bases not matched to a gene: 4. This CDR3 has 14 amino acids. Germline assignment: CDR1 ENHRY and CDR2 SYGVKD. The CDR3 DNA is TGTGCCATCAGCCTGGGACAGGGAAATCAGCCCCAGCATTTT. Translating it yields CAISLGQGNQPQHF.

The chain combines TRBV30 with TRBJ1-1; possible D gene TRBD1, 5 bases. Germline V gene data show CDR1 as GTSNPN and CDR2 as SVGIG (reference sequence). The CDR3 totals 14 residues. Between the trimmed V and J ends, which lost 0 bases and 5 bases, there was a span of 13 bases. The CDR3 loop is CAWSVLSGGTEAFF. The CDR3 coding sequence is TGTGCCTGGAGTGTACTGTCGGGGGGGACTGAAGCTTTCTTT.

This clonotype was seen ten or more times. This rearrangement joins TRBV5-1 to TRBJ2-1; 8 bases are a match to TRBD2. The V gene end was trimmed by 4 bases and the J gene end by 7 bases; junction bases not matched to a gene: 10. CDR3 length equals 15 residues. Germline lookup yields CDR1 SGHRS and CDR2 YFSETQ. The CDR3 nucleotides are TGCGCCAGCAGCCCCGGACTAGCCCCAGGTAATGAGCAGTTCTTC. Residues: CASSPGLAPGNEQFF.

The chain recombines TRBV9 with TRBJ2-1, with 9 nucleotides matching TRBD1. Germline loops: CDR1 SGDLS, CDR2 YYNGEE. The ends lost 2 bases at V and 7 bases at J; junction bases unmatched: 4. The CDR3 runs to 14 residues. For the CDR3, the DNA is TGTGCCAGCAGCGTCTGGACAGGGGAGAATGAGCAGTTCTTC. Encoded protein: CASSVWTGENEQFF.

The gene calls are TRBV4-1 and TRBJ1-2; 8 nucleotides align to TRBD1. J was trimmed by 5 bases and V by 1 base; bases with no gene match: 21. Looked up from germline, CDR1 is MGHRA and CDR2 is YSYEKL. CDR3 size: 20 residues. CDR3 residues: CASSQVVPKLGTGKKYGYTF. The CDR3 DNA is TGCGCCAGCAGCCAAGTTGTCCCTAAATTGGGGACAGGCAAAAAGTATGGCTACACCTTC.

This clonotype came up many times. The chain carries TRBV5-1 and TRBJ2-7; D unresolved. V was pared by 3 bases and J by 0 bases, with 13 bases between. The CDR3 loop spans 15 amino acids. Germline loops: CDR1 SGHRS, CDR2 YFSETQ. CDR3 loop: CASSSEPTSSYEQYF. CDR3 bases: TGCGCCAGCAGCTCCGAACCTACCAGCTCCTACGAGCAGTACTTC.

This clonotype came up a few times. This chain joins TRBV12-3 or TRBV12-4 and TRBJ2-2; no clear D gene. This CDR3 is built from 12 residues. V shed 1 base and J shed 8 bases, with 5 bases lying between them. The CDR3 bases are TGTGCCAGCAGTTTAGGGCTGGGGGAGCTGTTTTTT. Amino acids: CASSLGLGELFF.

This rearrangement joins TRBV6-5 to TRBJ2-1; the D is unclear. Germline-derived CDR1 and CDR2 are MNHEY and SVGAGI. Trimming took 5 bases from V and 6 from J, leaving 11 bases between them. The CDR3 has 13 amino acids. The DNA of the CDR3 is TGTGCCAGCAGTCAAACGATAGCCAATGAGCAGTTCTTC. Translated, it gives CASSQTIANEQFF.

This clonotype was counted a few times. The J gene is TRBJ2-1, the V gene TRBV29-1, with 12 bases identical to TRBD2. Germline V gives CDR1 SQVTM, CDR2 ANQGSEA. There are 14 residues in the CDR3. V shed 4 bases and J 7 bases; nucleotides not matched to a gene: 5. Written as DNA, the CDR3 is TGCAGCGTTGTGTGGCTAGCGGGAGGGAATGAGCAGTTCTTC. Protein product: CSVVWLAGGNEQFF.

This chain links TRBV5-1 with TRBJ2-3; D call uncertain. Per the germline V gene, CDR1 is SGHRS and CDR2 is YFSETQ. Between the trimmed V and J ends, which lost 3 bases and 0 bases, there was a span of 8 bases. The CDR3 totals 14 residues. The CDR3 DNA reads TGCGCCAGCAGCTCTATATCTAGCACAGATACGCAGTATTTT. Translation gives CASSSISSTDTQYF.

This clonotype was counted only a few times. The rearrangement uses TRBV7-9 and TRBJ2-1, with 9 bases that match TRBD1. The CDR3 is made up of 16 amino acids. CDR1 is SEHNR, CDR2 FQNEAQ, per germline (reference sequence). Unmatched junction bases numbered 14, after V lost 5 bases and J lost 9 bases. The CDR3 loop reads CASSPSPGTGFGEQFF. The CDR3 DNA follows: TGTGCCAGCAGCCCGTCCCCCGGGACAGGGTTCGGTGAGCAGTTCTTC.

This rearrangement joins TRBV4-1 to TRBJ2-7, with 9 bases matching TRBD1. The CDR3 contains 17 residues. J was trimmed by 7 bases and V by 0 bases; bases with no gene match: 13. CDR1 and CDR2 from the germline V gene are MGHRA and YSYEKL. DNA of the CDR3: TGCGCCAGCAGCCAAGATCCCTCCGGGACAGGGAAGATAGAGCAGTACTTC. Its translation: CASSQDPSGTGKIEQYF.

The chain joins TRBV24-1 to TRBJ2-5; tentatively, D is TRBD1 or TRBD2 (5 bases each). Germline CDR1 reads KGHDR; CDR2 reads SFDVKD. This CDR3 is built from 15 residues. The V end was cut by 4 bases, the J end by 5 bases, with 16 bases between. In DNA, the CDR3 is TGTGCCACCAGTGACCCCGTAGGGACCTCGGAGACCCAGTACTTC. This translates into CATSDPVGTSETQYF.

In its sample, this clonotype was seen a few times. The V and J genes are TRBV11-2 and TRBJ2-1; 9 positions match TRBD2. Germline loops: CDR1 SGHAT, CDR2 FQNNGV. V shed 3 bases and J 0 bases; nucleotides not matched to a gene: 6. The CDR3 totals 17 residues. DNA for the CDR3: TGTGCCAGCAGCTTGAGGACTAGCGAGAGCTCCTACAATGAGCAGTTCTTC. Translation gives CASSLRTSESSYNEQFF.